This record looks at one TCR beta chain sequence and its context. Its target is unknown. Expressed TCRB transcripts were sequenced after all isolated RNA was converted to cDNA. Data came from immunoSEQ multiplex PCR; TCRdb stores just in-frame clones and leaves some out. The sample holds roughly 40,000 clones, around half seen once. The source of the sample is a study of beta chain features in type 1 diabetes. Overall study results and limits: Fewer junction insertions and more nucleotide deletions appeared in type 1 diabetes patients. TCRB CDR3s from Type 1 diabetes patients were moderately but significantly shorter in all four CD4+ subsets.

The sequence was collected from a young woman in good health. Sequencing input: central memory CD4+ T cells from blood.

CDR3 bases: TGTGCCAGCAGCCCCGATCGCGGGGCTAACTATGGCTACACCTTC. It yields the protein CASSPDRGANYGYTF. This chain links TRBV5-4 with TRBJ1-2, with D unresolved. The CDR3 length is 15 residues. Germline V gene data show CDR1 as SGHNT and CDR2 as YYREEE (reference sequence). The ends were cut back, 4 bases at V and 0 bases at J, with 13 bases in the middle.